A single sample is the source of the 22 T cell receptor beta chains below, sequenced in a study of vaccination and CD4 T cells after COVID-19. Their antigen targets remain unknown. Treatment meaning: approximately 11-day PBMC culture with coronavirus spike peptide pools or control peptides (ViraFEST assay). Cultured CD4+ T cells had their DNA profiled by the Oncomine TCR Beta short-read assay. TCRdb itself ran the PCR reads through MiXCR, one entry per CDR3 protein. The repertoire consists of 20,000 to 25,000 distinct CDR3 sequences, with more than 30% occurring once and the leading ten covering less than 20%. Material: CD4+ T cells from blood, cultured in vitro, obtained before SARS-CoV-2 vaccination. These receptors came from a human donor who received a COVID-19 vaccine.

CDR3 in amino acids: CASSRRRTEAFF. The DNA for the CDR3 is TGTGCCAGCAGTAGAAGGAGGACTGAAGCTTTCTTT. J is TRBJ1-1 and V is TRBV12-3 or TRBV12-4; D unresolved. Trimming shortened V by 5 bases and J by 5 bases, and 9 bases separated the two germline ends. This CDR3 spans 12 amino acids.

V usage is TRBV6-1 and J usage is TRBJ2-5; D is perhaps TRBD2 (5 bases). This CDR3 contains 14 residues. Looked up from germline, CDR1 is MNHNS and CDR2 is SASEGT. Deletions cut 2 bases from V and 4 bases from J, with 11 bases between. The CDR3 bases are TGTGCCAGCAGTGAATCGGGGTCCCCAGAGACCCAGTACTTC. This sequence encodes CASSESGSPETQYF.

The chain has TRBV6-1 and TRBJ2-6; D is perhaps TRBD1 (6 bases). The CDR3 has 15 amino acids. Trimming removed 8 bases at V and 0 bases at J, with 11 bases between. The germline gives CDR1 MNHNS, CDR2 SASEGT. CDR3 sequence reads: CASGPDSSGANVLTF. The CDR3 DNA is TGTGCCAGCGGGCCGGACAGCTCTGGGGCCAACGTCCTGACTTTC.

Only a few counts were recorded for this clonotype. The chain joins TRBV20-1 to TRBJ1-2; the D gene is possibly TRBD1 (5 bases). The CDR3 consists of 14 residues. Germline CDR1 and CDR2: DFQATT and SNEGSKA (reference sequence). Trimming pared 5 bases from V and 4 bases from J, leaving 17 bases between. CDR3 nucleotides: TGCAGTGCTCCGTTACTAGGGGTTGCCTATGGCTACACCTTC. Translating it yields CSAPLLGVAYGYTF.

This clonotype was picked up a small number of times. The rearrangement joins TRBV20-1 to TRBJ1-4; D might be TRBD1 (5 bases). Trimming removed 2 bases from V and 0 bases from J, with 7 bases in between. Germline V gives CDR1 DFQATT, CDR2 SNEGSKA (reference sequence). The CDR3 is 14 residues long. The CDR3 DNA sequence: TGCAGTGCTAGACCAGGGTCAACTAATGAAAAACTGTTTTTT. It encodes CSARPGSTNEKLFF.

The rearrangement joins TRBV9 to TRBJ1-1; possible D gene TRBD1, 5 bases. The ends were cut back, 4 bases at V and 0 bases at J, with 13 bases in the middle. This CDR3 comprises 15 residues. The germline V gene has CDR1 SGDLS and CDR2 YYNGEE. The CDR3 sequence is CASSKRTTLNTEAFF. CDR3 in DNA: TGTGCCAGCAGCAAAAGGACAACCTTGAACACTGAAGCTTTCTTT.

This clonotype was recorded a few times. The chain combines TRBV15 with TRBJ2-3, with 11 positions matching TRBD2. V shed 3 bases and J 6 bases; nucleotides not matched to a gene: 2. The germline gives CDR1 LNHNV, CDR2 YYDKDF (reference sequence). The CDR3 has 14 amino acids. The CDR3 loop is CATSRRLAGDTQYF. The CDR3 bases are TGTGCCACCAGCAGGAGACTAGCGGGGGATACGCAGTATTTT.

This clonotype has more than one count but fewer than ten. This sequence joins TRBV10-3 and TRBJ2-5, with a weak D call TRBD2 (5 bases). CDR3 length equals 11 residues. The V end was cut by 10 bases, the J end by 5 bases, with 11 bases between. Germline CDR1 reads ENHRY; CDR2 reads SYGVKD. The CDR3 sequence: CATKLGETQYF. The CDR3 DNA follows: TGTGCCACGAAACTAGGGGAGACCCAGTACTTC.

This chain joins TRBV20-1 and TRBJ1-6, with 7 bases fitting TRBD1. CDR1 DFQATT and CDR2 SNEGSKA come from the germline V gene (reference sequence). CDR3 length: 14 amino acids. J lost 3 bases, V lost 2 bases, and 1 base had no gene match. CDR3 protein: CSARPGGYNSPLHF. Here the CDR3 DNA reads TGCAGTGCTAGACCAGGGGGCTATAATTCACCCCTCCACTTT.

The gene calls are TRBV12-3 or TRBV12-4 and TRBJ1-2, with D possibly TRBD1 on 5 matching bases. CDR3 length: 17 amino acids. Trimming shortened V by 7 bases and J by 1 base, and 22 bases separated the two germline ends. The CDR3 here is CASTPLGRVFYNYGYTF. The CDR3 nucleotides are TGTGCCAGCACCCCTTTGGGCAGGGTGTTTTATAACTATGGCTACACCTTC.

This clonotype was detected only a few times. The rearrangement joins TRBV20-1 to TRBJ2-5; 13 bases line up with TRBD2. The CDR3 loop spans 18 amino acids. The germline V gene has CDR1 DFQATT and CDR2 SNEGSKA (reference sequence). The junction had 12 bases not matched to a gene; V was cut back by 4 bases and J by 1 base. CDR3 DNA sequence: TGCAGTGCTATTACGGCCGGACTAGCGGGGGCCATCCAAGAGACCCAGTACTTC. Translation gives CSAITAGLAGAIQETQYF.

A few counts support this clonotype. The genes are TRBV19 and TRBJ1-1; D gene uncertain. V shed 4 bases and J shed 3 bases, with 12 bases lying between them. The CDR3 sequence is 14 residues long. Germline-derived CDR1 and CDR2 are LNHDA and SQIVND (reference sequence). CDR3 region: CASSSGLEYTEAFF. DNA of the CDR3: TGTGCCAGTAGTAGCGGCTTGGAGTACACTGAAGCTTTCTTT.

Regarding this clonotype: One junction end disagrees with the germline gene, perhaps due to a read error. This chain uses TRBV30 with TRBJ2-5, with 7 bases fitting TRBD2. The V gene's germline CDR1 is GTSNPN and CDR2 SVGIG (reference sequence). This CDR3 region has 18 residues. The CDR3 DNA sequence: TGTGCCCGGAGTCCCCCAAGGCGGGCTAGCGGAAATCAAGAGACCCAGTACTTC. This translates into CARSPPRRASGNQETQYF.

This clonotype has only a few counts. The genes are TRBV30 and TRBJ2-7; 12 nucleotides line up with TRBD1. CDR1 is GTSNPN and CDR2 is SVGIG in the germline V gene (reference sequence). Unmatched junction bases numbered 7, after V lost 2 bases and J lost 5 bases. The CDR3 spans 15 residues. For the CDR3, the DNA is TGTGCCTGGAGTAAGAATTGGGACAGGGGGCACGAGCAGTACTTC. This sequence encodes CAWSKNWDRGHEQYF.

A few counts support this clonotype. The rearrangement joins TRBV7-9 to TRBJ2-3, with a tentative D call TRBD2 (6 bases). CDR3 length: 14 amino acids. Trimming shortened V by 5 bases and J by 2 bases, and 11 bases separated the two germline ends. Germline CDR1 is SEHNR and CDR2 is FQNEAQ (reference sequence). CDR3 DNA sequence: TGTGCCAGCAGCCCGGGACTCCACACAGATACGCAGTATTTT. Residues: CASSPGLHTDTQYF.

The chain joins TRBV12-3 or TRBV12-4 to TRBJ1-1; 12 bases are a match to TRBD1. J lost 0 bases, V lost 5 bases, and 1 base had no gene match. The CDR3 runs to 15 residues. The CDR3 coding sequence is TGTGCCAGCAGTGGGACAGGGGGCGTGAACACTGAAGCTTTCTTT. Protein: CASSGTGGVNTEAFF.

The J gene is TRBJ1-1, the V gene TRBV6-5; 10 bases line up with TRBD1. The CDR3 loop spans 16 amino acids. Germline CDR1 and CDR2: MNHEY and SVGAGI. Losses at the gene ends were 0 bases for V and 6 bases for J; bases not matched to a gene: 7. The CDR3 here is CASSYSWRQGASEAFF. In DNA form, the CDR3 reads TGTGCCAGCAGTTACTCATGGCGACAGGGGGCATCTGAAGCTTTCTTT.

This sequence joins TRBV12-3 or TRBV12-4 and TRBJ2-7, with D unresolved. Between the trimmed V and J ends, which lost 6 bases and 2 bases, there was a span of 26 bases. The CDR3 sequence is 18 residues long. This CDR3 is CASSPYDLGRLVPYEQYF. The CDR3 coding sequence is TGTGCCAGCAGCCCCTACGACCTAGGAAGACTTGTCCCCTACGAGCAGTACTTC.

The chain is built from TRBV27 and TRBJ1-6; 8 bases are a match to TRBD1. Germline V gene sequence: CDR1 MNHEY, CDR2 SMNVEV (reference sequence). V dropped 7 bases and J dropped 4; count of bases not matched to a gene: 15. The CDR3 extends over 18 amino acids. The CDR3 bases are TGTGCCAGCAATCGACAGGGGAACGGCGGGGGTTATAATTCACCCCTCCACTTT. Translated: CASNRQGNGGGYNSPLHF.

This clonotype came up a few times. The rearrangement joins TRBV20-1 to TRBJ2-3, with 9 bases that match TRBD2. J gave up 8 bases and V 7 bases, and 10 bases lay outside the gene matches. The germline V gene has CDR1 DFQATT and CDR2 SNEGSKA (reference sequence). The CDR3 consists of 13 residues. DNA of the CDR3: TGCAGTGTTCGGACTAGCGTCACGGGTACGCAGTATTTT. Its translation: CSVRTSVTGTQYF.

J is TRBJ2-1 and V is TRBV6-1, with D unclear. The CDR3 runs to 13 residues. The germline V gene has CDR1 MNHNS and CDR2 SASEGT. The V gene lost 7 bases and the J gene lost 6 bases, with 13 bases spanning the gap. CDR3 sequence: CASNDALGNEQFF. The CDR3 coding sequence is TGTGCCAGCAATGACGCGTTAGGCAATGAGCAGTTCTTC.

The chain has TRBV10-3 and TRBJ1-1; D perhaps matches TRBD1 (5 bases). Trimming took 2 bases from V and 5 from J, leaving 15 bases between them. CDR1 ENHRY and CDR2 SYGVKD come from the germline V gene. The CDR3 loop spans 15 amino acids. The CDR3 loop reads CAISERRGARTEAFF. The CDR3 DNA follows: TGTGCCATCAGTGAGCGGCGAGGGGCGCGGACTGAAGCTTTCTTT.